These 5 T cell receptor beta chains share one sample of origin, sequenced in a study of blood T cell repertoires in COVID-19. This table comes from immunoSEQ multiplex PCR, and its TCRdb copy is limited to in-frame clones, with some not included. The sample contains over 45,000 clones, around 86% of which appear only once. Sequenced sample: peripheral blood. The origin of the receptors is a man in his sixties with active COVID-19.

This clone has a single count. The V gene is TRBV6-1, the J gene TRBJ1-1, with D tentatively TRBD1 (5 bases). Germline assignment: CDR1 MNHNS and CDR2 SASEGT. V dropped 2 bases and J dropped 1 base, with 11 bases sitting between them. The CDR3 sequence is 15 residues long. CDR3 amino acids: CASSELIDRNTEAFF. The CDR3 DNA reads TGTGCCAGCAGTGAATTAATAGACAGGAACACTGAAGCTTTCTTT.

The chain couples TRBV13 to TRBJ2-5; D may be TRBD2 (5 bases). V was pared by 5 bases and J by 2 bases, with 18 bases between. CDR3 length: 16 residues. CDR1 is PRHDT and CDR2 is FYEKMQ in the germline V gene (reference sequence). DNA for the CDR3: TGTGCCAGCAGCCCCCGCTACGGGGTAGGACAAGAGACCCAGTACTTC. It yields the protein CASSPRYGVGQETQYF.

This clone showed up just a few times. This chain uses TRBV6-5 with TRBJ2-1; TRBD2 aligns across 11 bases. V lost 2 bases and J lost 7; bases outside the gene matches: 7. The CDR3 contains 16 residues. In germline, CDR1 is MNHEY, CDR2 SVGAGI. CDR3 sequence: CASSYGVAGGPNEQFF. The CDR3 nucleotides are TGTGCCAGCAGTTACGGGGTAGCGGGAGGGCCGAATGAGCAGTTCTTC.

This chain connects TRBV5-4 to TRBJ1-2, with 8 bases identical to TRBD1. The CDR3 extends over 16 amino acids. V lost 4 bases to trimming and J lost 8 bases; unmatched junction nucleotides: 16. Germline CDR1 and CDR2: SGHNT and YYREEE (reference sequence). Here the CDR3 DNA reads TGTGCCAGCAGCCGGGCCAGGACAGGGTCGGGAAGGGGCTACACCTTC. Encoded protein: CASSRARTGSGRGYTF.

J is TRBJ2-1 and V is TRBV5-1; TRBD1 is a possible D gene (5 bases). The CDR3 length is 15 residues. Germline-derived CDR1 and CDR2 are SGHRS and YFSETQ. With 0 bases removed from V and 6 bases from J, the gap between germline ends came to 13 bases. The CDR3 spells CASSLATAWGNEQFF. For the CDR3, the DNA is TGCGCCAGCAGCTTGGCGACAGCCTGGGGCAATGAGCAGTTCTTC.